The rows below give T cell receptor beta chains drawn from one sample of a study of long-term antiretroviral therapy in people with HIV. The protocol was immunoSEQ multiplex PCR, while the TCRdb copy is restricted to in-frame clones and leaves out a portion. This sample has roughly 28,000 clones, with 80% to 90% found just once. The sample here was unsorted PBMCs, taken 1.8 years after starting antiretroviral therapy. Receptors originate from a woman under 30 with HIV. The CDR3 runs from the conserved cysteine through the conserved F or W. Fields, in order: CDR3 protein, CDR3 DNA, D gene, V gene, J gene, clone size. A D gene is named only where the DNA matches it firmly. Expanded clones get a size class; other rows say once, few or many, or leave the size out.

CASHPHRAGYNEQFF	TGTGCCAGCCACCCTCACAGGGCAGGCTACAATGAGCAGTTCTTC	NA	TRBV28	TRBJ2-1	NA
CASSFEIGPQETQYF	TGTGCCAGCAGCTTCGAGATCGGCCCACAAGAGACCCAGTACTTC	NA	TRBV7-6	TRBJ2-5	NA
CASSKLAEFSYNEQFF	TGTGCCAGTAGTAAGTTAGCGGAGTTCTCCTACAATGAGCAGTTCTTC	NA	TRBV19	TRBJ2-1	few
CAKRTGVGETQYF	TGTGCCAAACGGACAGGGGTGGGGGAGACCCAGTACTTC	TRBD1	TRBV2	TRBJ2-5	NA
CASSLGSRFNQPQHF	TGTGCCAGCAGCTTGGGGTCGCGATTCAATCAGCCCCAGCATTTT	NA	TRBV5-5	TRBJ1-5	NA
CASGQGIYGYTF	TGTGCCAGCGGACAGGGGATCTACGGCTACACCTTC	TRBD1	TRBV7-2	TRBJ1-2	NA
CARRRCSDSRSYEQYF	TGTGCCAGAAGACGATGTTCGGACTCCCGCTCCTACGAGCAGTACTTC	NA	TRBV5-3	TRBJ2-7	NA
CASTRGLPQETQYF	TGTGCCAGCACGAGGGGGCTCCCCCAAGAGACCCAGTACTTC	TRBD1	TRBV11-2	TRBJ2-5	NA
CASSPAGADTGELFF	TGTGCCAGCAGCCCAGCGGGGGCAGACACCGGGGAGCTGTTTTTT	TRBD2	TRBV7-2	TRBJ2-2	NA
CASSRTGDTGELFF	TGTGCCAGTAGCCGAACTGGGGACACCGGGGAGCTGTTTTTT	NA	TRBV19	TRBJ2-2	few
CASSLDPNEQFF	TGTGCCAGCAGCTTAGACCCCAATGAGCAGTTCTTC	NA	TRBV7-9	TRBJ2-1	NA
CATSDDRAGVEKLFF	TGTGCCACCAGCGATGACAGGGCGGGGGTCGAAAAACTGTTTTTT	TRBD1	TRBV15	TRBJ1-4	NA
CASSLSQGRAYEQYF	TGTGCCAGTAGTTTATCACAGGGGCGCGCCTACGAGCAGTACTTC	TRBD1	TRBV19	TRBJ2-7	NA
CASSMGFGNYEQYF	TGTGCCAGTAGTATGGGATTCGGGAACTACGAGCAGTACTTC	NA	TRBV19	TRBJ2-7	NA
CASSQGQGSFLSPLHF	TGCGCCAGCAGCCAAGGACAGGGGTCTTTCCTCTCACCCCTCCACTTT	TRBD1	TRBV4-3	TRBJ1-6	NA
CASSTDRNTEAFF	TGTGCCAGTAGTACCGACAGGAACACTGAAGCTTTCTTT	NA	TRBV19	TRBJ1-1	NA
CASSYLPGDTGELFF	TGTGCCAGCAGTTACTTGCCAGGGGACACCGGGGAGCTGTTTTTT	NA	TRBV6-6	TRBJ2-2	NA
CASSQNPGGSSETQYF	TGTGCCAGCAGCCAAAACCCCGGGGGTAGCTCGGAGACCCAGTACTTC	NA	TRBV2	TRBJ2-5	once
CASSLFGTGGYNEQFF	TGTGCCAGCAGTTTATTTGGGACAGGAGGCTACAATGAGCAGTTCTTC	TRBD1	TRBV28	TRBJ2-1	NA
CASATGGQPQHF	TGTGCCAGCGCGACAGGGGGTCAGCCCCAGCATTTT	TRBD1	TRBV28	TRBJ1-5	NA
CASRTGGRPNEQFF	TGTGCCAGCCGAACCGGTGGTCGTCCCAATGAGCAGTTCTTC	NA	TRBV28	TRBJ2-1	once
CASSSSSGKTEAFF	TGTGCCAGCAGCTCATCTTCAGGGAAGACTGAAGCTTTCTTT	NA	TRBV5-6	TRBJ1-1	NA
CASSSDPDRGIHSNQPQHF	TGTGCCAGTAGTTCGGACCCGGACAGGGGGATTCACAGCAATCAGCCCCAGCATTTT	TRBD1	TRBV19	TRBJ1-5	NA
CASNNRVRGEAFF	TGTGCCAGCAACAACCGGGTGAGGGGTGAAGCTTTCTTT	NA	TRBV7-2	TRBJ1-1	NA
CASSAYPQSNGANVLTF	TGTGCCAGCAGCGCCTATCCCCAGTCTAATGGGGCCAACGTCCTGACTTTC	NA	TRBV9	TRBJ2-6	NA
CASSSSPFEKLFF	TGTGCCAGCAGCTCCTCCCCCTTCGAAAAACTGTTTTTT	NA	TRBV13	TRBJ1-4	NA
CASSYVDRVHNSPLHF	TGTGCCAGCAGTTACGTGGACAGGGTCCATAATTCACCCCTCCACTTT	TRBD1	TRBV6-5	TRBJ1-6	NA
CASSLGQTNTGELFF	TGTGCCAGCAGCTTGGGACAGACGAACACCGGGGAGCTGTTTTTT	TRBD1	TRBV11-3	TRBJ2-2	NA
CASRPGLGVYEQYF	TGTGCCAGCAGACCGGGACTAGGGGTCTACGAGCAGTACTTC	TRBD2	TRBV6-5	TRBJ2-7	once
CASSVGGVSAGSKRETQYF	TGTGCCAGCAGCGTAGGGGGAGTATCGGCCGGGAGTAAGAGAGAGACCCAGTACTTC	NA	TRBV9	TRBJ2-5	NA
CASSVGRGGSHSPLHF	TGTGCCAGCAGCGTAGGCAGGGGGGGTTCGCATTCACCCCTCCACTTT	TRBD1	TRBV9	TRBJ1-6	NA
CASSLRSSSLYEQYF	TGTGCCAGCAGCTTAAGGTCTAGCTCCCTCTACGAGCAGTACTTC	NA	TRBV7-3	TRBJ2-7	NA
CASSPQQVPSTDTQYF	TGTGCCAGCAGTCCCCAACAGGTACCTAGCACAGATACGCAGTATTTT	NA	TRBV27	TRBJ2-3	NA
CASSIRFRGEVQFF	TGTGCCAGTAGTATACGTTTCCGGGGCGAGGTGCAGTTCTTC	NA	TRBV19	TRBJ2-1	NA
CASSRTGETQYF	TGTGCCAGCAGTCGGACAGGGGAGACCCAGTACTTC	TRBD1	TRBV6-5	TRBJ2-5	NA
CASSLALSPRNIQYF	TGTGCCAGCAGTTTAGCCCTTTCCCCTAGAAACATTCAGTACTTC	NA	TRBV27	TRBJ2-4	NA
CSVESTRLGFGEQFF	TGCAGCGTTGAAAGTACGAGACTAGGGTTCGGTGAGCAGTTCTTC	NA	TRBV29-1	TRBJ2-1	NA
CAISDSFALGSGETQYF	TGTGCCATCAGTGATTCCTTCGCGTTGGGGTCAGGGGAGACCCAGTACTTC	NA	TRBV10-3	TRBJ2-5	NA
CASSLPGLAGRTDTQYF	TGTGCCAGCAGTTTACCCGGACTAGCGGGACGCACAGATACGCAGTATTTT	TRBD2	TRBV27	TRBJ2-3	NA
CASSSDSGVTYEQYF	TGTGCCAGCAGCTCAGATTCGGGTGTAACCTACGAGCAGTACTTC	NA	TRBV11-1	TRBJ2-7	NA
CASSQGGLADYEQYF	TGCGCCAGCAGCCAAGGTGGACTAGCGGACTACGAGCAGTACTTC	TRBD2	TRBV4-3	TRBJ2-7	NA
CASSLGSVETQYF	TGTGCCAGCAGCTTAGGTTCGGTGGAGACCCAGTACTTC	NA	TRBV11-3	TRBJ2-5	NA
CASMGASRFPGQYF	TGTGCCAGCATGGGAGCGTCCCGCTTCCCGGGGCAGTACTTC	NA	TRBV6-5	TRBJ2-7	NA
CASSEGRGANQPQHF	TGTGCCAGCAGTGAAGGCAGGGGAGCCAATCAGCCCCAGCATTTT	NA	TRBV6-1	TRBJ1-5	few
CASSGNRGPSYEQYF	TGTGCCAGCAGCGGGAACAGGGGACCTTCCTACGAGCAGTACTTC	TRBD1	TRBV7-8	TRBJ2-7	NA